This TCR beta chain was identified during a study of cytomegalovirus exposure and HLA in healthy donors. As to this clone: What it binds is unknown.

Notes on the study in general: What a later analysis showed was that several of the most significant clusters appeared linked to common viral pathogens. Earlier results showed most TCR beta V segments being productive about 87% or about 30% of the time. Presence/absence analyses took donor sequencing depth as roughly uniform.

Amplification used 60 Vbeta primers and 13 Jbeta primers. Produced via immunoSEQ multiplex PCR; TCRdb's table is partial and in-frame only. The table records 95,000 to 100,000 clones, 75% of them present only once. Material: PBMCs. This TCR was sampled from a man aged 45 to 65 in good health and CMV-seronegative.

CDR3 nucleotide sequence: TGTGCCAGTAGTCCCCGGGACAGGGGGAGATCAGGTACGCCCCTCCACTTT. It specifies CASSPRDRGRSGTPLHF. The V call is TRBV19, the J call TRBJ1-6; 11 positions match TRBD1. Germline assignment: CDR1 LNHDA and CDR2 SQIVND (reference sequence). J gave up 13 bases and V 5 bases, and 16 bases lay outside the gene matches. The CDR3 is made up of 17 amino acids.